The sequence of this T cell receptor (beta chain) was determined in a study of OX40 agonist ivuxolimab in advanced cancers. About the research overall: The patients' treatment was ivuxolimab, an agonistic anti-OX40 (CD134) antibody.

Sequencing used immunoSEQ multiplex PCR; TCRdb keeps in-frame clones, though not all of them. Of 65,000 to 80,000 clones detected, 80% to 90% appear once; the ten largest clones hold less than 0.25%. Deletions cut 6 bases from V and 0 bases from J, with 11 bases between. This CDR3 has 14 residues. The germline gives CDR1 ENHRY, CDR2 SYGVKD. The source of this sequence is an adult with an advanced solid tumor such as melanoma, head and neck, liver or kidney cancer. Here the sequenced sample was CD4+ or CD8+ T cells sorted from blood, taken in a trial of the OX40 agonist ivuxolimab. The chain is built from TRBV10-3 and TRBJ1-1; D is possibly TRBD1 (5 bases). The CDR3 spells CAIRAGTVNTEAFF. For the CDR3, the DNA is TGTGCCATCAGAGCCGGGACGGTGAACACTGAAGCTTTCTTT.